Shown below are 21 T cell receptor beta chains from a single sample sequenced in a study of shared clonotypes between healthy human individuals. Some clones are missing from TCRdb's copy, which holds only in-frame ones; the method was immunoSEQ multiplex PCR. The table has about 2.4 million clones, approximately 93% seen once. The specimen was naive CD4+ T cells from PBMCs. As for subset: CD45RA+ positively selected. The receptors here all came from a man younger than 30 in good health. Some clones in this sample may be carry-over from other donors' samples.

The chain combines TRBV4-1 with TRBJ2-2; D may be TRBD2 (7 bases). Germline lookup yields CDR1 MGHRA and CDR2 YSYEKL. The V and J ends lost 1 base and 6 bases respectively, with 18 bases between them. The CDR3 is made up of 17 amino acids. The CDR3 is CASSQGFRGGASGELFF. As DNA, the CDR3 is TGCGCCAGCAGCCAAGGCTTCAGGGGAGGGGCTTCCGGGGAGCTGTTTTTT.

The sample holds one count of this clone. J is TRBJ1-5 and V is TRBV2, with 7 bases lining up with TRBD1. V shed 5 bases, J shed 4 bases, and the junction held 5 bases outside the gene matches. Germline CDR1 SNHLY, CDR2 FYNNEI. The CDR3 has 14 residues. The CDR3 region is CASSLTGSNQPQHF. The CDR3 bases are TGTGCCAGCAGTCTGACAGGGTCGAATCAGCCCCAGCATTTT.

This clone was counted once. V gene TRBV4-3 combines with J gene TRBJ1-3; D perhaps matches TRBD1 (5 bases). Looked up from germline, CDR1 is LGHNA and CDR2 is YSLEER. Trimming took 4 bases from V and 4 from J, leaving 14 bases between them. This CDR3 spans 15 amino acids. The CDR3: CASSPLTGTGNTIYF. The CDR3 bases are TGCGCCAGCAGCCCTCTAACCGGGACGGGAAACACCATATATTTT.

V and J are TRBV7-9 and TRBJ2-5; D gene uncertain. This CDR3 has 15 residues. Germline loops: CDR1 SEHNR, CDR2 FQNEAQ (reference sequence). Trimming shortened V by 1 base and J by 0 bases, and 9 bases separated the two germline ends. The CDR3 coding sequence is TGTGCCAGCAGCTTAGTGTTATGGGACCAAGAGACCCAGTACTTC. This translates into CASSLVLWDQETQYF.

The chain's CDR3 is CASKSGRGFTGELFF. The CDR3 nucleotides read TGTGCCAGCAAGAGCGGGAGAGGATTCACCGGGGAGCTGTTTTTT. The chain combines TRBV28 with TRBJ2-2; 8 bases are shared with TRBD2. The CDR3 is made up of 15 amino acids. The trim removed 7 bases at V and 4 bases at J, leaving 8 bases unmatched. Germline assignment: CDR1 MDHEN and CDR2 SYDVKM.

This clone was recorded once. CDR3 coding DNA: TGCGCCAGCAGCCCCCCAAAGAGCGATCTCCTCTCAGGCTACACCTTC. Amino acid sequence: CASSPPKSDLLSGYTF. The chain carries TRBV4-1 and TRBJ1-2; D uncertain. Trimming removed 4 bases at V and 8 bases at J, with 23 bases between. This CDR3 spans 16 amino acids. Germline CDR1 and CDR2: MGHRA and YSYEKL.

The chain recombines TRBV15 with TRBJ2-1; 10 positions match TRBD1. The J segment lost 1 base and the V segment lost 5 bases, leaving 8 bases of the junction unmatched. Germline loops: CDR1 LNHNV, CDR2 YYDKDF (reference sequence). The CDR3 is made up of 17 amino acids. This CDR3 reads CATSQRQGAGSYNEQFF. The CDR3 DNA reads as TGTGCCACCAGCCAAAGACAGGGGGCAGGGTCCTACAATGAGCAGTTCTTC.

Of note for this clone: The same CDR3 also results from other DNA sequences found in this sample. This chain links TRBV28 with TRBJ1-5; no firm D call. CDR1 MDHEN and CDR2 SYDVKM come from the germline V gene. With 6 bases removed from V and 2 bases from J, the gap between germline ends came to 11 bases. CDR3 length: 14 amino acids. CDR3 amino acids: CASSPNSGNQPQHF. CDR3 sequence (DNA): TGTGCCAGCAGCCCTAATAGTGGCAATCAGCCCCAGCATTTT.

The V gene is TRBV7-8, the J gene TRBJ2-2; 9 bases match TRBD2. Germline lookup yields CDR1 SGHVS and CDR2 FQNEAQ. This CDR3 is 16 amino acids long. Trimming took 5 bases from V and 2 from J; bases not matched to a gene: 6. CDR3 residues: CASSLRLAENTGELFF. CDR3 in DNA: TGTGCCAGCAGCCTACGACTAGCGGAAAACACCGGGGAGCTGTTTTTT.

This clone has just one count. This sequence joins TRBV18 and TRBJ1-1, with D uncertain. The V gene's germline CDR1 is KGHSH and CDR2 LQKENI. V dropped 3 bases and J dropped 0 bases, with 20 bases sitting between them. CDR3 length: 18 amino acids. For the CDR3, the DNA is TGTGCCAGCTCACCCCTTGGGCCAGGCTCCCAGGTGAACACTGAAGCTTTCTTT. This sequence encodes CASSPLGPGSQVNTEAFF.

This clone has only a few counts. The chain employs TRBV30 and TRBJ2-3; D is possibly TRBD2 (5 bases). CDR3 length: 14 residues. The germline V gene has CDR1 GTSNPN and CDR2 SVGIG (reference sequence). Deletions cut 2 bases from V and 1 base from J, with 10 bases between. The CDR3 sequence: CAWSTSGGTDTQYF. As DNA, the CDR3 is TGTGCCTGGAGTACATCCGGGGGCACAGATACGCAGTATTTT.

The V call is TRBV10-3, the J call TRBJ1-2, with TRBD1 matching 7 bases. This CDR3 comprises 12 residues. Germline CDR1 and CDR2: ENHRY and SYGVKD. V lost 10 bases, J lost 5 bases, and 7 bases stayed unmatched. The DNA of the CDR3 is TGTGCCACAAGTACAGGGGATTATGGCTACACCTTC. Protein product: CATSTGDYGYTF.

This clone was detected only a few times. The chain uses TRBV4-2 and TRBJ1-5; TRBD1 agrees at 12 bases. Trimming cost V 5 bases and J 8 bases; bases outside gene matches: 4. Germline CDR1 is LGHNA and CDR2 is YNFKEQ. This CDR3 spans 14 amino acids. The CDR3 DNA reads TGTGCCAGCAGCGATGGGACAGGGGGCAAGCCCCAGCATTTT. Translated, it gives CASSDGTGGKPQHF.

The V and J genes are TRBV19 and TRBJ2-1; TRBD2 agrees at 9 bases. CDR3 length: 16 amino acids. Germline V gives CDR1 LNHDA, CDR2 SQIVND (reference sequence). With 0 bases clipped from V and 7 bases from J, the junction kept 7 bases outside the gene matches. The CDR3 DNA reads TGTGCCAGTAGTATAGAGGGTAGCGGGAGAAGAAATGAGCAGTTCTTC. Residues: CASSIEGSGRRNEQFF.

The chain is built from TRBV18 and TRBJ1-1, with TRBD1 identical over 8 bases. The germline CDR1 and CDR2 sequences are KGHSH and LQKENI. The CDR3 consists of 14 residues. Trimming took 6 bases from V and 6 from J; bases not matched to a gene: 9. CDR3 in amino acids: CASSRQGSDAEAFF. Here the CDR3 DNA reads TGTGCCAGCTCCCGACAGGGGTCGGATGCTGAAGCTTTCTTT.

This chain links TRBV6-5 with TRBJ2-5; TRBD2 is a possible D gene (6 bases). V was clipped by 2 bases and J by 5 bases, with 15 bases between them. Looked up from germline, CDR1 is MNHEY and CDR2 is SVGAGI. The CDR3 is 15 residues long. DNA for the CDR3: TGTGCCAGCAGTTACGGTAGCGGCGGGTGGGAGACCCAGTACTTC. Its protein product is CASSYGSGGWETQYF.

This clone was observed a single time. CDR3 nucleotides: TGTGCCAGCAGTTACCCCCCCGGTGGCAATCAGCCCCAGCATTTT. Its translation: CASSYPPGGNQPQHF. The rearrangement links TRBV6-6 to TRBJ1-5, with D unclear. Germline V gene data show CDR1 as MNHNY and CDR2 as SVGAGI (reference sequence). V shed 2 bases and J shed 2 bases, with 10 bases lying between them. The CDR3 contains 15 residues.

CDR3 residues: CASSLAGTPGSSEQFF. CDR3 sequence (DNA): TGTGCCAGCAGCTTAGCTGGGACACCGGGTTCCAGTGAGCAGTTCTTC. The chain is built from TRBV7-8 and TRBJ2-1; perhaps TRBD1 as D (6 bases). CDR1 and CDR2 from the germline V gene are SGHVS and FQNEAQ. The CDR3 sequence is 16 residues long. V was trimmed by 0 bases and J by 9 bases, leaving 18 bases between them. The variable domain in full, completed from reference TRBV7-8 and TRBJ2-1, reads GAGVSQSPRYKVAKRGQDVALRCDPISGHVSLFWYQQALGQGPEFLTYFQNEAQLDKSGLPSDRFFAERPEGSVSTLKIQRTQQEDSAVYLCASSLAGTPGSSEQFFGPGTRLTVL.

This clone has just one count. The chain uses TRBV9 and TRBJ2-1, with D perhaps assigned TRBD1 or TRBD2 (5 bases each). Germline V gene lookup returns CDR1 SGDLS and CDR2 YYNGEE. V gave up 4 bases and J gave up 0 bases, with 14 bases separating them. The CDR3 sequence is 16 residues long. The CDR3 reads CASSSHGTSSYNEQFF. CDR3 nucleotide sequence: TGTGCCAGCAGCTCCCATGGGACGAGCTCCTACAATGAGCAGTTCTTC.

Notes on this clone: The sample has other DNA sequences that encode this CDR3 too. This chain uses TRBV5-1 with TRBJ2-7; D is unclear. Germline V gene sequence: CDR1 SGHRS, CDR2 YFSETQ. The CDR3 consists of 14 residues. V shed 1 base and J shed 5 bases, with 13 bases lying between them. The CDR3 region is CASSLSTGGNEQYF. For the CDR3, the DNA is TGCGCCAGCAGCTTGTCGACGGGTGGGAACGAGCAGTACTTC.

The V and J genes are TRBV7-2 and TRBJ1-1; a weak D match, TRBD1 (5 bases). The CDR3 spans 15 residues. Trimming left V 2 bases short and J 4 bases short, with 14 bases between. Germline V gene sequence: CDR1 SGHTA, CDR2 FQGNSA. CDR3 coding DNA: TGTGCCAGCAGCTTACGGGGCAGCGTCCTCACTGAAGCTTTCTTT. Protein product: CASSLRGSVLTEAFF.